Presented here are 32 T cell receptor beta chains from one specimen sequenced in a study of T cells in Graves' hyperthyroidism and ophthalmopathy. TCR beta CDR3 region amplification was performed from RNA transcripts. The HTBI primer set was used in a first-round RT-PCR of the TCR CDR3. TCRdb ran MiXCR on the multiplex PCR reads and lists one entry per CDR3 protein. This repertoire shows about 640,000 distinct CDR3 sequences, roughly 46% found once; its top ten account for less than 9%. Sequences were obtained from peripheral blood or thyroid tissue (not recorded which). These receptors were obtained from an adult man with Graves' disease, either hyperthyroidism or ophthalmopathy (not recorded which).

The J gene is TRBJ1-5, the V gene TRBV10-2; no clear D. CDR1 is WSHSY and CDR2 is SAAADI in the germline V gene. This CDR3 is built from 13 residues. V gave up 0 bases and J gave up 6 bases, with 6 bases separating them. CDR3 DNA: TGCGCCAGCAGTGAGTCTGAAGGTCAGCCCCAGCATTTT. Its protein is CASSESEGQPQHF.

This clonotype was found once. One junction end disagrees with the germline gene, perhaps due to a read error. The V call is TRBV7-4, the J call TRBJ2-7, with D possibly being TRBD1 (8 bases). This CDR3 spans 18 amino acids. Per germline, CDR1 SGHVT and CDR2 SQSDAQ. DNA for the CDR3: TGCGCCAGCAGCAACCAACAGGGGGACGGGGGGATATCCTACGAGCAGTACTTC. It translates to CASSNQQGDGGISYEQYF.

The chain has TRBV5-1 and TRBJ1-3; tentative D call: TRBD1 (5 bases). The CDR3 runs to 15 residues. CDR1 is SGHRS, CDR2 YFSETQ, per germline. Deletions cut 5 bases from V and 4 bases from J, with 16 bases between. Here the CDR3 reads CASRLDGAYGNTIYF. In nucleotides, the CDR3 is TGCGCCAGCAGGCTGGACGGGGCGTACGGAAACACCATATATTTT.

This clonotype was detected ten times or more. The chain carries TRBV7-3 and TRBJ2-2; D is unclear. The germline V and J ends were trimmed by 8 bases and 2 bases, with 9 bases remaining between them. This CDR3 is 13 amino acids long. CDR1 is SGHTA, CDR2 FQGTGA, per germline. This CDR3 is CASSQANTGELFF. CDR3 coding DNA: TGTGCCAGCTCGCAGGCCAACACCGGGGAGCTGTTTTTT.

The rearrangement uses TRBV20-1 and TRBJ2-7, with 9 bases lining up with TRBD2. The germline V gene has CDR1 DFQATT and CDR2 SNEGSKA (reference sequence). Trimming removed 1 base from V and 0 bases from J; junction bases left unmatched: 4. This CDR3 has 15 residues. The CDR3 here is CSARVGLASSYEQYF. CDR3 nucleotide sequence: TGCAGTGCTAGAGTGGGACTAGCCAGCTCCTACGAGCAGTACTTC.

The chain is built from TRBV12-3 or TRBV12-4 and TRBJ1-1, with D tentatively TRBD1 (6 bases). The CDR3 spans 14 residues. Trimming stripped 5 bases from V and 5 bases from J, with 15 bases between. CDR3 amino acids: CASSESQGRTEAFF. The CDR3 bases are TGTGCCAGCAGTGAGAGCCAGGGGCGAACTGAAGCTTTCTTT.

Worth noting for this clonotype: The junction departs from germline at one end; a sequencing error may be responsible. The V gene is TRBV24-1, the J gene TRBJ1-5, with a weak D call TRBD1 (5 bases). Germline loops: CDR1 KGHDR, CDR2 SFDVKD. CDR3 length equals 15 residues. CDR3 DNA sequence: TGTGCCACCAGTGGTTTGGACGGGGCAGGCCAGCCCCAGCATTTT. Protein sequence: CATSGLDGAGQPQHF.

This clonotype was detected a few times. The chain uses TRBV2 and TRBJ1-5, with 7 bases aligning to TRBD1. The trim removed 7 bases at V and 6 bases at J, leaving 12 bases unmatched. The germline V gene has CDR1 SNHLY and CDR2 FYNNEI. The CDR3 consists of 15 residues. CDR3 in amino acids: CASTVQGLGSQPQHF. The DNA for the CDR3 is TGTGCCAGCACGGTACAGGGGCTGGGTAGTCAGCCCCAGCATTTT.

The CDR3 DNA reads as TGCGCCAGCAGCGTTGAAATATGGCTAGCTGAGACCCAGTACTTC. Protein product: CASSVEIWLAETQYF. The chain combines TRBV5-1 with TRBJ2-5; D perhaps matches TRBD2 (5 bases). From germline, CDR1 is SGHRS and CDR2 YFSETQ. The CDR3 extends over 15 amino acids. With 4 bases removed from V and 5 bases from J, the gap between germline ends came to 18 bases.

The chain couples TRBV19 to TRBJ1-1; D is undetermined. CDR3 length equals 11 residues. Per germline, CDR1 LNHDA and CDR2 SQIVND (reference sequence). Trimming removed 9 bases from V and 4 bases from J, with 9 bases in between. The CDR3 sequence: CASSYTTEAFF. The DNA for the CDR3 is TGTGCCAGCAGTTATACCACTGAAGCTTTCTTT.

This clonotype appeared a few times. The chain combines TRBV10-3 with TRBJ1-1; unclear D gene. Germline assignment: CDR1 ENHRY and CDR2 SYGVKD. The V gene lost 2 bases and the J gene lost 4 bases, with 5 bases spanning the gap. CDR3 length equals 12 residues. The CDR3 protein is CAISEVGTEAFF. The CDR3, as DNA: TGTGCCATCAGTGAGGTCGGCACTGAAGCTTTCTTT.

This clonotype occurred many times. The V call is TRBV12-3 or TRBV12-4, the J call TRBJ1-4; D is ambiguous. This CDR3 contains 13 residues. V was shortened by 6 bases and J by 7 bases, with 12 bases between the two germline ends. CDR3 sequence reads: CASRAHSAEKLFF. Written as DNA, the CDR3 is TGTGCCAGCAGGGCGCATTCGGCTGAAAAACTGTTTTTT.

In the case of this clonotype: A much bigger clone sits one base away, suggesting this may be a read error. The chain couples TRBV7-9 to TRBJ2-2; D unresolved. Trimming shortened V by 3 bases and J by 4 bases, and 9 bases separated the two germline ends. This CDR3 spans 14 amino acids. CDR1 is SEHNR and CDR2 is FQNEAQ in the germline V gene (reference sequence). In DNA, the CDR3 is TGTGCCAGCAGCTTTACCCAGTTCACCGGGGAGCTGTTTTTT. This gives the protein CASSFTQFTGELFF.

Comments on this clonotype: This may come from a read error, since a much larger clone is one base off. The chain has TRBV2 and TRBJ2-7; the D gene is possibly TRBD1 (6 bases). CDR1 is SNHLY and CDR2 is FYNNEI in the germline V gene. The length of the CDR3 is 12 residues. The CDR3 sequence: CASSSDSREQCF. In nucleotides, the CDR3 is TGTGCCAGCAGCTCGGACAGCCGTGAGCAGTGCTTC. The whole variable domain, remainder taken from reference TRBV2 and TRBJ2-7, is EPEVTQTPSHQVTQMGQEVILRCVPISNHLYFYWYRQILGQKVEFLVSFYNNEISEKSEIFDDQFSVERPDGSNFTLKIRSTKLEDSAMYFCASSSDSREQCFGPGTRLTVT.

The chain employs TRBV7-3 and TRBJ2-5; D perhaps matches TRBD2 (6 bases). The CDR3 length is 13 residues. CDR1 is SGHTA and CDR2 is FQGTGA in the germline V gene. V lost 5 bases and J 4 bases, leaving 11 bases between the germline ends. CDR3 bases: TGTGCCAGCAGCCCCTCGGAGGGAGAGACCCAGTACTTC. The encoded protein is CASSPSEGETQYF.

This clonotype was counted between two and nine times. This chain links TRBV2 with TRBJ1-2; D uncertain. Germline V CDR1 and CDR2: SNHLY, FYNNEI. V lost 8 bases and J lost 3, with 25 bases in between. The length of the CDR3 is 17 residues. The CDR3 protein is CASSHRTEGYGDYGYTF. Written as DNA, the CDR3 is TGTGCCAGCTCACACCGCACGGAGGGCTACGGGGACTATGGCTACACCTTC.

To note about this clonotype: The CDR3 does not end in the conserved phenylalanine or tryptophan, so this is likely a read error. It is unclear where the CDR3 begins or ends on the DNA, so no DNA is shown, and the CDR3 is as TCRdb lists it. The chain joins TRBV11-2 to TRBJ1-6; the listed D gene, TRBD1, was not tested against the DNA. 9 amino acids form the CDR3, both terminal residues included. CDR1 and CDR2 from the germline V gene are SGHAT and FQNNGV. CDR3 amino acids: CASSPGFPY.

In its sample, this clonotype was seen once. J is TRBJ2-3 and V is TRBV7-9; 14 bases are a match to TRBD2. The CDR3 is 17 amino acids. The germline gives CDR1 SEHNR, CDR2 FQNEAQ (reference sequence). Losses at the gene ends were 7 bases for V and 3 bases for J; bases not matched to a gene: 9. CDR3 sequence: CASNRIGTSGSTDTQYF. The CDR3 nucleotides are TGTGCCAGCAACCGAATCGGGACTAGCGGGAGTACAGATACGCAGTATTTT.

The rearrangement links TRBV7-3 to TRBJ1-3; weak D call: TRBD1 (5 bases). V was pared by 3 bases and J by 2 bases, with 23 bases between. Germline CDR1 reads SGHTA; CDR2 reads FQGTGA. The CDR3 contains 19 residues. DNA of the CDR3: TGTGCCAGCAGCTTCACAGATGGCCTGCGTTGGGGCGCTGGAAACACCATATATTTT. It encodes CASSFTDGLRWGAGNTIYF. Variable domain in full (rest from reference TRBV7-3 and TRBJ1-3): GAGVSQTPSNKVTEKGKYVELRCDPISGHTALYWYRQSLGQGPEFLIYFQGTGAADDSGLPNDRFFAVRPEGSVSTLKIQRTERGDSAVYLCASSFTDGLRWGAGNTIYFGEGSWLTVV.

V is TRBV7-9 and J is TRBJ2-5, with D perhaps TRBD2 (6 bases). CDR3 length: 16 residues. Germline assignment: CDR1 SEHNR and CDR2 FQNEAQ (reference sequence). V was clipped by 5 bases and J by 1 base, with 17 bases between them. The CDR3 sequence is CASSPGWGVGQETQYF. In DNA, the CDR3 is TGTGCCAGCAGCCCCGGTTGGGGGGTGGGCCAAGAGACCCAGTACTTC.

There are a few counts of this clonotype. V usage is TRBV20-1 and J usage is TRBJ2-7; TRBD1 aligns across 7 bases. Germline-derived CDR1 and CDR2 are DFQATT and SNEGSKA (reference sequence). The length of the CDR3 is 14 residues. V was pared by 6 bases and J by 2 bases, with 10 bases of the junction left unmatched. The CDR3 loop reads CSATDRALAYEQYF. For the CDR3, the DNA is TGCAGTGCCACCGACAGGGCCCTTGCCTACGAGCAGTACTTC.

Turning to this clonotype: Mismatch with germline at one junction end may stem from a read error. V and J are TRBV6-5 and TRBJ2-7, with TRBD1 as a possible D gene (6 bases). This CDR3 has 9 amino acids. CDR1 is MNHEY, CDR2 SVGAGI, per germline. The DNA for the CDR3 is TGTGCCAGCAGGCCGGACAGTGCATTC. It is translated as CASRPDSAF.

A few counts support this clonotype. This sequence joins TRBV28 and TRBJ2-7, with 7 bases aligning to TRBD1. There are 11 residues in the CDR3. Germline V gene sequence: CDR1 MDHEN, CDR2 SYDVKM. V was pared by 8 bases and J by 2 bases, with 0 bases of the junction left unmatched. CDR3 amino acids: CASQGAYEQYF. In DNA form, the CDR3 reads TGTGCCAGCCAGGGGGCCTACGAGCAGTACTTC. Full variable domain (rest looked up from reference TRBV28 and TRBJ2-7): DVKVTQSSRYLVKRTGEKVFLECVQDMDHENMFWYRQDPGLGLRLIYFSYDVKMKEKGDIPEGYSVSREKKERFSLILESASTNQTSMYLCASQGAYEQYFGPGTRLTVT.

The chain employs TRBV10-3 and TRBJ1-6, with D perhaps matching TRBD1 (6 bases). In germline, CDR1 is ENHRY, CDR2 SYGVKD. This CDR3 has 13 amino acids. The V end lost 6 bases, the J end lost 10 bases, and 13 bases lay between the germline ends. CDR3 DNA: TGTGCCATCAGGCCAGGGGCAGGCTCACCCCTCCACTTT. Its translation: CAIRPGAGSPLHF.

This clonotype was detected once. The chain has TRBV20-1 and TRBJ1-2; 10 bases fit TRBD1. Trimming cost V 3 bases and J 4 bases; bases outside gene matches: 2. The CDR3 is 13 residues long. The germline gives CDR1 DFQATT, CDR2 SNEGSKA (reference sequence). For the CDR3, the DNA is TGCAGTGCTAGGTGGGACAGGGGCTATGGCTACACCTTC. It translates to CSARWDRGYGYTF.

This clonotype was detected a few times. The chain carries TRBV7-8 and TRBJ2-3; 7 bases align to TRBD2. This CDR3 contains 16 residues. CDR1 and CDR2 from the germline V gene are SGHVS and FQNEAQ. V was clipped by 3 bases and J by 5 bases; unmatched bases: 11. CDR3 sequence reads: CASSFSAGAIKDTQYF. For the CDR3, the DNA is TGTGCCAGCAGCTTTTCGGCGGGAGCCATTAAAGATACGCAGTATTTT.

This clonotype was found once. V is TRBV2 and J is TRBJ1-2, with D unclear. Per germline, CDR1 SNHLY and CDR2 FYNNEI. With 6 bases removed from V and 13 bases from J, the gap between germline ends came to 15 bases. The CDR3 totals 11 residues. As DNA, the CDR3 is TGTGCCAGCAGCGTAGCCCGCCGACCCACCTTC. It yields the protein CASSVARRPTF.

The CDR3 loop reads CSVGRVGVGFGNTIYF. The CDR3 coding sequence is TGCAGCGTTGGACGGGTAGGGGTCGGGTTTGGAAACACCATATATTTT. The chain couples TRBV29-1 to TRBJ1-3; D is perhaps TRBD1 (5 bases). CDR1 and CDR2 (germline): SQVTM, ANQGSEA. This CDR3 is built from 16 residues. The germline V and J ends were trimmed by 4 bases and 3 bases, with 19 bases remaining between them.

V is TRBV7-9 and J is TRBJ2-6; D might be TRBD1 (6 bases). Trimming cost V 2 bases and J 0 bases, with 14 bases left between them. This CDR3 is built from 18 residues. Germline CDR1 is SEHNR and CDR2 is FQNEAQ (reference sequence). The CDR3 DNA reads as TGTGCCAGCAGCTTACGGAGGCAAGGGGGCTCTGGGGCCAACGTCCTGACTTTC. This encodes CASSLRRQGGSGANVLTF. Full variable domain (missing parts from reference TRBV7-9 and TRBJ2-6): DTGVSQNPRHKITKRGQNVTFRCDPISEHNRLYWYRQTLGQGPEFLTYFQNEAQLEKSRLLSDRFSAERPKGSFSTLEIQRTEQGDSAMYLCASSLRRQGGSGANVLTFGAGSRLTVL.

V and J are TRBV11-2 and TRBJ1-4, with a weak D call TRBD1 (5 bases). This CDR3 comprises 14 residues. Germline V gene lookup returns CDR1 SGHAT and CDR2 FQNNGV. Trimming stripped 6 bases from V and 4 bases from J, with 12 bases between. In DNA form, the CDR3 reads TGTGCCAGCAGACAGGACGTAAATAATGAAAAACTGTTTTTT. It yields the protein CASRQDVNNEKLFF.

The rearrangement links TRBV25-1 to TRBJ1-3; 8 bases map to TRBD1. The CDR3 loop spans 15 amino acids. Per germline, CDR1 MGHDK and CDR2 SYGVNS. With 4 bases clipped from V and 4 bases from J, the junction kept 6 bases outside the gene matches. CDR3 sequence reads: CASSVTGGKGNTIYF. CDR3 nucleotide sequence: TGTGCCAGCAGTGTTACAGGGGGGAAAGGAAACACCATATATTTT.

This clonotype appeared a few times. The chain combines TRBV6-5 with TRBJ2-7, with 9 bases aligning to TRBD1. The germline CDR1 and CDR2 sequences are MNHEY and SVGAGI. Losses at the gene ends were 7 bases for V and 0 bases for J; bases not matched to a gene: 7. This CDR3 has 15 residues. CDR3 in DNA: TGTGCCAGCACGGGACAGGGTGTTCGCTCCTACGAGCAGTACTTC. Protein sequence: CASTGQGVRSYEQYF.